One and the same sample provided the 20 T cell receptor beta chains below, sequenced in a study of shared clonotypes between healthy human individuals. Profiled with immunoSEQ multiplex PCR; TCRdb holds only in-frame clones, not every one. There are about 2 million clones in the sample; around 95% occur only once, and 0.13% lies in the top ten. The sequenced sample was naive CD4+ T cells sorted from blood. Subset noted: CD45RA+ positively selected. These receptors came from a man younger than 35 in good health.

This rearrangement joins TRBV2 to TRBJ2-7, with 9 bases that match TRBD1. Germline V gene lookup returns CDR1 SNHLY and CDR2 FYNNEI. Unmatched junction bases numbered 12, after V lost 5 bases and J lost 7 bases. This CDR3 region has 15 residues. CDR3 sequence: CASSQSSPGTGEQYF. CDR3 nucleotides: TGTGCCAGCAGTCAATCTTCACCCGGGACAGGGGAGCAGTACTTC.

The chain uses TRBV10-3 and TRBJ2-1; 7 positions agree with TRBD2. Germline CDR1 is ENHRY and CDR2 is SYGVKD. V trimming: 6 bases; J trimming: 11 bases; junction bases outside the gene matches: 19. The CDR3 covers 16 residues. This CDR3 is CAIRSRGGLGDLKQFF. The CDR3 DNA sequence: TGTGCCATCAGGAGCCGGGGCGGACTAGGGGACTTGAAGCAGTTCTTC.

This chain connects TRBV2 to TRBJ2-3; TRBD2 aligns across 12 bases. Germline CDR1 reads SNHLY; CDR2 reads FYNNEI. V shed 7 bases and J 6 bases; nucleotides not matched to a gene: 14. The CDR3 loop spans 17 amino acids. The CDR3 coding sequence is TGTGCCAGCACCAACGGAGGACTAGCGGGATCCCTCGATACGCAGTATTTT. As protein: CASTNGGLAGSLDTQYF.

This rearrangement joins TRBV28 to TRBJ1-1, with D unresolved. The ends were cut back, 5 bases at V and 4 bases at J, with 20 bases in the middle. Looked up from germline, CDR1 is MDHEN and CDR2 is SYDVKM. There are 16 residues in the CDR3. The CDR3 protein is CASSRPTGIGSTEAFF. CDR3 in DNA: TGTGCCAGCAGTCGCCCCACCGGGATAGGGAGCACTGAAGCTTTCTTT.

The chain uses TRBV6-1 and TRBJ1-2, with 8 bases lining up with TRBD1. There are 15 residues in the CDR3. The germline CDR1 and CDR2 sequences are MNHNS and SASEGT. V was pared by 3 bases and J by 2 bases, with 5 bases of the junction left unmatched. The CDR3 loop is CASSERDRRNYGYTF. CDR3 nucleotides: TGTGCCAGCAGTGAGAGGGACAGGAGGAACTATGGCTACACCTTC.

The chain is built from TRBV11-2 and TRBJ2-7; the match to TRBD2 covers 10 bases. The CDR3 runs 15 residues. V lost 1 base to trimming and J lost 4 bases; unmatched junction nucleotides: 4. From germline, CDR1 is SGHAT and CDR2 FQNNGV. The CDR3 sequence is CASSLGPSGGYEQYF. The CDR3 bases are TGTGCCAGCAGCTTAGGGCCTAGCGGGGGTTACGAGCAGTACTTC.

This chain connects TRBV5-6 to TRBJ2-5, with no clear D. The DNA end lines up better with TRBJ2-7; the J call may be wrong. The germline gives CDR1 SGHDT, CDR2 YYEEEE. CDR3 length: 12 amino acids. The CDR3 DNA is TGTGCCAGCAGTAAGGGTAATGGCGAGCAGTACTTC. The encoded protein is CASSKGNGEQYF.

The chain is built from TRBV5-1 and TRBJ2-2; D could derive from TRBD1 or TRBD2 (5 bases each). The CDR3 consists of 15 residues. V lost 1 base and J 3 bases, leaving 10 bases between the germline ends. Per the germline V gene, CDR1 is SGHRS and CDR2 is YFSETQ. CDR3 DNA sequence: TGCGCCAGCAGCTTGAATCGGGGCGACACCGGGGAGCTGTTTTTT. It is translated as CASSLNRGDTGELFF.

The chain recombines TRBV6-5 with TRBJ2-2; D is uncertain. V gave up 4 bases and J gave up 0 bases, with 6 bases separating them. This CDR3 has 14 amino acids. Germline CDR1 reads MNHEY; CDR2 reads SVGAGI. The chain's CDR3 is CASSLLANTGELFF. In nucleotides, the CDR3 is TGTGCCAGCAGTTTATTGGCGAACACCGGGGAGCTGTTTTTT.

The genes are TRBV5-4 and TRBJ2-3; D not certain. V was cut by 2 bases and J by 5 bases, with 3 bases left in between. Germline lookup yields CDR1 SGHNT and CDR2 YYREEE (reference sequence). CDR3 size: 11 residues. The CDR3 protein is CASSFKDTQYF. The CDR3 nucleotides are TGTGCCAGCAGCTTCAAAGATACGCAGTATTTT. Full variable domain (rest looked up from reference TRBV5-4 and TRBJ2-3): ETGVTQSPTHLIKTRGQQVTLRCSSQSGHNTVSWYQQALGQGPQFIFQYYREEENGRGNFPPRFSGLQFPNYSSELNVNALELDDSALYLCASSFKDTQYFGPGTRLTVL.

The J gene is TRBJ2-5, the V gene TRBV5-1; possibly TRBD2 for D (5 bases). CDR1 SGHRS and CDR2 YFSETQ come from the germline V gene. The CDR3 contains 14 residues. V was cut by 0 bases and J by 6 bases, with 12 bases left in between. The CDR3 here is CASSLEVDSKTQYF. The CDR3 DNA follows: TGCGCCAGCAGCTTGGAGGTGGACTCGAAGACCCAGTACTTC.

With regard to this clone: A junction boundary mismatches the germline segment, possibly from a read error. The J gene is TRBJ2-1, the V gene TRBV20-1; 8 bases agree with TRBD2. Germline CDR1 and CDR2: DFQATT and SNEGSKA (reference sequence). The CDR3 is made up of 11 amino acids. In DNA, the CDR3 is TGCAGTGCTAGGGGAGCGGGAGTGATCCTCTTC. It encodes CSARGAGVILF.

The chain joins TRBV18 to TRBJ1-5, with D tentatively TRBD1 (6 bases). Germline V gives CDR1 KGHSH, CDR2 LQKENI. V lost 4 bases to trimming and J lost 9 bases, with 13 bases between them. CDR3 length equals 13 residues. Here the CDR3 DNA reads TGTGCCAGCTCACACTCCGACAGGAGGCCCCAGCATTTT. Amino acid sequence: CASSHSDRRPQHF.

As regards this clone: This same CDR3 is encoded by further DNA sequences in the sample. The rearrangement joins TRBV6-5 to TRBJ1-1; no clear D. V lost 0 bases to trimming and J lost 7 bases, with 6 bases between them. This CDR3 comprises 12 residues. Germline values: CDR1 MNHEY, CDR2 SVGAGI. CDR3 loop: CASSYSTGEAFF. The CDR3 DNA is TGTGCCAGCAGTTACTCTACGGGTGAAGCTTTCTTT.

The V call is TRBV9, the J call TRBJ2-1, with 8 bases lining up with TRBD2. V lost 4 bases, J lost 6 bases, and 15 bases stayed unmatched. Germline V gene data show CDR1 as SGDLS and CDR2 as YYNGEE. This CDR3 is 17 amino acids long. The CDR3 DNA is TGTGCCAGCAGCCGCGGGCTGAGCGGGAGTGGTCCCAATGAGCAGTTCTTC. Protein product: CASSRGLSGSGPNEQFF.

This clone was seen just once. This sequence joins TRBV5-1 and TRBJ2-1, with D possibly being TRBD2 (5 bases). The CDR3 sequence is 17 residues long. CDR1 SGHRS and CDR2 YFSETQ come from the germline V gene. The V end lost 4 bases, the J end lost 0 bases, and 17 bases lay between the germline ends. CDR3 nucleotides: TGCGCCAGCAGCACCGGTGGTAGCGCGAGCTCCTACAATGAGCAGTTCTTC. Amino acid sequence: CASSTGGSASSYNEQFF. Full variable domain (rest looked up from reference TRBV5-1 and TRBJ2-1): KAGVTQTPRYLIKTRGQQVTLSCSPISGHRSVSWYQQTPGQGLQFLFEYFSETQRNKGNFPGRFSGRQFSNSRSEMNVSTLELGDSALYLCASSTGGSASSYNEQFFGPGTRLTVL.

The genes are TRBV7-2 and TRBJ1-5; 9 bases align to TRBD1. V gave up 5 bases and J gave up 9 bases; unmatched junction bases: 5. CDR1 SGHTA and CDR2 FQGNSA come from the germline V gene. CDR3 length equals 13 residues. The DNA of the CDR3 is TGTGCCAGCAGCCTCGGGACAGGGAGGCCCCAGCATTTT. The encoded protein is CASSLGTGRPQHF.

The chain is built from TRBV5-1 and TRBJ1-1; TRBD1 matches 9 bases. CDR1 and CDR2 from the germline V gene are SGHRS and YFSETQ. J was trimmed by 3 bases and V by 5 bases; bases with no gene match: 8. The CDR3 consists of 15 residues. CDR3 sequence: CASRTGQGRDTEAFF. In nucleotides, the CDR3 is TGCGCCAGCAGGACCGGACAGGGGAGGGACACTGAAGCTTTCTTT.

J is TRBJ2-7 and V is TRBV5-6, with 7 nucleotides matching TRBD1. The CDR3 has 16 amino acids. CDR1 is SGHDT and CDR2 is YYEEEE in the germline V gene. The ends lost 1 base at V and 1 base at J; junction bases unmatched: 8. CDR3 nucleotides: TGTGCCAGCAGCTTGTTGTGGACAGGAGATTCCTACGAGCAGTACTTC. Amino acids: CASSLLWTGDSYEQYF.

This sequence joins TRBV27 and TRBJ1-2; D is perhaps TRBD1 (6 bases). Trimming cost V 6 bases and J 7 bases, with 15 bases left between them. The CDR3 consists of 13 residues. The germline V gene encodes CDR1 MNHEY and CDR2 SMNVEV (reference sequence). CDR3 protein: CASRGTGAGGYTF. The CDR3, as DNA: TGTGCCAGCAGAGGAACGGGGGCCGGTGGCTACACCTTC.